This T cell receptor beta chain emerged from a study of cytomegalovirus exposure and HLA in healthy donors. Assay used: immunoSEQ multiplex PCR; TCRdb lists only in-frame clones, some missing. The sample contains 50,000 to 80,000 clones, around 89% of which appear only once. CDR3 size: 16 residues. The germline V and J ends were trimmed by 4 bases and 3 bases, with 17 bases remaining between them. From germline, CDR1 is SGDLS and CDR2 YYNGEE. The clonotype comes from a woman aged 18-29 years in good health and CMV-seronegative. This chain uses TRBV9 with TRBJ1-3, with a possible D match to TRBD1 (6 bases). Material: PBMCs. The CDR3 coding sequence is TGTGCCAGCAGCTCCCCCCGGGGGGCAGGTGGAAACACCATATATTTT. This translates into CASSSPRGAGGNTIYF.